The clone carrying this TCR beta chain appeared many times. Its antigen is unknown. The time point denotes: technical triplicate 1. TCRdb reprocessed the 5' RACE reads via MiXCR and lists one record per CDR3 protein. The sample contains about 38,000 distinct CDR3 sequences, around 10% of which appear only once. These data come from a study of neurological immune-mediated disorders. Per the germline V gene, CDR1 is MDHEN and CDR2 is SYDVKM. The length of the CDR3 is 13 residues. Between the trimmed V and J ends, which lost 3 bases and 4 bases, there was a span of 9 bases. The study's findings and limits: The highest TCR clonal expansion occurred in HTLV-1-associated myelopathy; multiple sclerosis fell below healthy controls.

The TCR was taken from a man in his fifties or sixties with HTLV-1-associated myelopathy (HAM/TSP). Source material: PBMCs. This chain connects TRBV28 to TRBJ1-2; no clear D gene. CDR3 bases: TGTGCCAGCAGTTTCAGCAGCCTCTATGGCTACACCTTC. Translated: CASSFSSLYGYTF.